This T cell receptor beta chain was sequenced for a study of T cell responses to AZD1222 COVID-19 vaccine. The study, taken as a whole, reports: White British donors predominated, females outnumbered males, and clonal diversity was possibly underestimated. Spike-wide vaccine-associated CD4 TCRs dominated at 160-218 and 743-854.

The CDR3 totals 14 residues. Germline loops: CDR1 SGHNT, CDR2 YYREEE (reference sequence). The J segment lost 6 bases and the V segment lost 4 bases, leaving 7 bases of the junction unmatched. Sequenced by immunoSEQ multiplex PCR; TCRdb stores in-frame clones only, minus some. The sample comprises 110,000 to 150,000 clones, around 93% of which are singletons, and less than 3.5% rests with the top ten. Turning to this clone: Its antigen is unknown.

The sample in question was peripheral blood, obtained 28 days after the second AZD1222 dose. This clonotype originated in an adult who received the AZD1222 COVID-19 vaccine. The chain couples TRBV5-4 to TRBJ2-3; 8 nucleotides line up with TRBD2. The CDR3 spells CASSPGGATDTQYF. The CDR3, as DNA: TGTGCCAGCAGCCCCGGGGGGGCCACGGATACGCAGTATTTT.